This T cell receptor beta chain derives from a study of cytomegalovirus exposure and HLA in healthy donors. The PCR used 60 Vbeta and 13 Jbeta primers. The table came from immunoSEQ multiplex PCR; TCRdb's copy has only in-frame clones and leaves some out. There are approximately 110,000 clones in the sample, with about 2.2% held by the top ten. Study-level results: Some TCR beta chains (roughly 160 of them) were listed as cytomegalovirus-associated. An analysis that came later showed most CMV-associated TCR beta chains appearing HLA-restricted.

The CDR3 loop spans 14 amino acids. Germline V gene sequence: CDR1 MNHEY, CDR2 SVGAGI. V was clipped by 6 bases and J by 6 bases; unmatched bases: 9. As to this clone: What it recognizes is unknown.

The sequence derives from a man aged 35-49 years in good health and CMV-seronegative. The V call is TRBV6-5, the J call TRBJ2-7, with TRBD2 matching over 9 bases. Sequenced material: PBMCs. CDR3 amino acids: CASRIPGLAAEQYF. The CDR3 DNA is TGTGCCAGCAGGATACCGGGACTAGCAGCCGAGCAGTACTTC.